These 26 T cell receptor beta chains share one sample of origin, sequenced in a study of T cell responses to AZD1222 COVID-19 vaccine. Generated by immunoSEQ multiplex PCR, the TCRdb table keeps only in-frame clones and is missing some. Of fewer than 70,000 clones in the sample, approximately 80% were seen once. The material sequenced was peripheral blood, taken 28 days after the second AZD1222 dose. The source is an adult who received the AZD1222 COVID-19 vaccine.

The V gene is TRBV4-3, the J gene TRBJ1-5; D is unresolved. The CDR3 is 14 residues long. Looked up from germline, CDR1 is LGHNA and CDR2 is YSLEER. The V end was cut by 0 bases, the J end by 7 bases, with 10 bases between. The CDR3 is CASSQEMGNQPQHF. The CDR3 DNA reads TGCGCCAGCAGCCAAGAGATGGGAAACCAGCCCCAGCATTTT.

The chain has TRBV28 and TRBJ2-1; TRBD2 matches at 8 bases. The J segment lost 5 bases and the V segment lost 8 bases, leaving 11 bases of the junction unmatched. This CDR3 is 15 amino acids long. Looked up from germline, CDR1 is MDHEN and CDR2 is SYDVKM. The CDR3: CASGGAASGHNEQFF. Here the CDR3 DNA reads TGTGCCAGCGGGGGGGCGGCTAGCGGGCACAATGAGCAGTTCTTC.

The chain joins TRBV7-3 to TRBJ2-3; the match to TRBD2 covers 12 bases. Germline V CDR1 and CDR2: SGHTA, FQGTGA. V lost 5 bases and J lost 4; bases outside the gene matches: 7. The CDR3 contains 16 residues. Written as DNA, the CDR3 is TGTGCCAGCAGCCTGTCTAGCGGGGGGGCCCCAGATACGCAGTATTTT. It yields the protein CASSLSSGGAPDTQYF. The full variable domain, its missing parts supplied by reference TRBV7-3 and TRBJ2-3, is GAGVSQTPSNKVTEKGKYVELRCDPISGHTALYWYRQSLGQGPEFLIYFQGTGAADDSGLPNDRFFAVRPEGSVSTLKIQRTERGDSAVYLCASSLSSGGAPDTQYFGPGTRLTVL.

V gene TRBV5-1 combines with J gene TRBJ2-5, with 8 bases matching TRBD1. V lost 9 bases and J lost 2; bases outside the gene matches: 6. CDR3 length equals 13 residues. CDR1 and CDR2 from the germline V gene are SGHRS and YFSETQ. The CDR3 nucleotides read TGCGCCACCGCGGACAGGGAACAAGAGACCCAGTACTTC. Translation gives CATADREQETQYF.

The chain recombines TRBV29-1 with TRBJ2-7; no reliable D call. The CDR3 contains 12 residues. The ends were cut back, 2 bases at V and 0 bases at J, with 5 bases in the middle. Looked up from germline, CDR1 is SQVTM and CDR2 is ANQGSEA. This chain's CDR3 is CSVEIVSYEQYF. The CDR3 DNA sequence: TGCAGCGTTGAAATAGTCTCCTACGAGCAGTACTTC.

J is TRBJ1-2 and V is TRBV6-5; 12 nucleotides line up with TRBD1. V lost 7 bases to trimming and J lost 8 bases; unmatched junction nucleotides: 11. The CDR3 extends over 15 amino acids. Germline V CDR1 and CDR2: MNHEY, SVGAGI. The CDR3: CASIPRGQGAGGYTF. The CDR3 DNA sequence: TGTGCCAGCATTCCCAGGGGACAGGGGGCAGGAGGCTACACCTTC.

This clone occurred once. The gene calls are TRBV6-6 and TRBJ1-5; D is unresolved. CDR1 and CDR2 from the germline V gene are MNHNY and SVGAGI (reference sequence). The V end lost 2 bases, the J end lost 2 bases, and 10 bases lay between the germline ends. The CDR3 is made up of 15 amino acids. The CDR3 sequence is CASSYEGGGNQPQHF. CDR3 sequence (DNA): TGTGCCAGCAGTTACGAGGGAGGTGGCAATCAGCCCCAGCATTTT.

V and J are TRBV5-5 and TRBJ2-1, with D hard to call. The V gene lost 4 bases and the J gene lost 10 bases, with 9 bases spanning the gap. Germline V CDR1 and CDR2: SGHKS, YYEKEE (reference sequence). The CDR3 covers 11 residues. The CDR3 nucleotides are TGTGCCAGCAGCCTGGTAGGGGAGCAGTTCTTC. Protein: CASSLVGEQFF.

The CDR3, as DNA: TGTGCCAGCAGCCTCCGATCTGGGAATCAGCCCCAGCATTTT. Its protein product is CASSLRSGNQPQHF. The rearrangement uses TRBV6-5 and TRBJ1-5; D call uncertain. The CDR3 consists of 14 residues. Trimming stripped 6 bases from V and 4 bases from J, with 13 bases between. Germline-derived CDR1 and CDR2 are MNHEY and SVGAGI.

This clone was recorded once. This chain joins TRBV11-2 and TRBJ2-7, with a tentative D call TRBD2 (6 bases). CDR3 size: 14 residues. Between the trimmed V and J ends, which lost 4 bases and 7 bases, there was a span of 17 bases. Germline V gives CDR1 SGHAT, CDR2 FQNNGV. CDR3 protein: CASSSSWWGDEQYF. For the CDR3, the DNA is TGTGCCAGCAGCTCCTCATGGTGGGGGGATGAGCAGTACTTC.

The chain links TRBV12-5 to TRBJ1-1, with D maybe TRBD1 (5 bases). This CDR3 is built from 11 residues. Germline loops: CDR1 LGHNT, CDR2 FRNRAP. The V and J ends lost 3 bases and 11 bases respectively, with 10 bases between them. The CDR3 spells CASGFREKAFF. CDR3 nucleotides: TGTGCTAGTGGTTTCAGGGAGAAGGCTTTCTTT.

The chain recombines TRBV2 with TRBJ1-5, with D maybe TRBD1 (5 bases). This CDR3 is built from 14 residues. V lost 5 bases, J lost 5 bases, and 13 bases lay in between. Germline CDR1 SNHLY, CDR2 FYNNEI. The CDR3 DNA follows: TGTGCCAGCAGTTCCGGGACGGCTTATCAGCCCCAGCATTTT. Protein: CASSSGTAYQPQHF.

This rearrangement joins TRBV11-2 to TRBJ2-7; possibly TRBD1 for D (6 bases). The CDR3 sequence is 12 residues long. With 1 base removed from V and 6 bases from J, the gap between germline ends came to 7 bases. The germline gives CDR1 SGHAT, CDR2 FQNNGV. In DNA, the CDR3 is TGTGCCAGCAGCTTAGCAGGGGTCGAGCAGTACTTC. This encodes CASSLAGVEQYF.

This chain links TRBV5-5 with TRBJ2-3, with TRBD2 identical over 7 bases. Germline V lookup: CDR1 SGHKS, CDR2 YYEKEE (reference sequence). This CDR3 contains 16 residues. V was clipped by 2 bases and J by 0 bases; unmatched bases: 6. The CDR3 region is CASSLWGAGSTDTQYF. CDR3 nucleotides: TGTGCCAGCAGCTTATGGGGAGCGGGAAGCACAGATACGCAGTATTTT. Filled out from reference TRBV5-5 and TRBJ2-3, the complete variable domain reads DAGVTQSPTHLIKTRGQQVTLRCSPISGHKSVSWYQQVLGQGPQFIFQYYEKEERGRGNFPDRFSARQFPNYSSELNVNALLLGDSALYLCASSLWGAGSTDTQYFGPGTRLTVL.

The chain links TRBV18 to TRBJ1-1; D uncertain. V was shortened by 1 base and J by 0 bases, with 12 bases between the two germline ends. The germline V gene has CDR1 KGHSH and CDR2 LQKENI. The CDR3 runs to 16 residues. The CDR3 region has the DNA TGTGCCAGCTCACCACGCACAGCGAACATGAACACTGAAGCTTTCTTT. This sequence encodes CASSPRTANMNTEAFF. Together with reference TRBV18 and TRBJ1-1, the CDR3 gives the full variable domain: NAGVMQNPRHLVRRRGQEARLRCSPMKGHSHVYWYRQLPEEGLKFMVYLQKENIIDESGMPKERFSAEFPKEGPSILRIQQVVRGDSAAYFCASSPRTANMNTEAFFGQGTRLTVV.

This chain connects TRBV19 to TRBJ1-5; D gene ambiguous. CDR3 length equals 17 residues. V was clipped by 5 bases and J by 0 bases, with 17 bases between them. The germline gives CDR1 LNHDA, CDR2 SQIVND (reference sequence). In nucleotides, the CDR3 is TGTGCCAGTAGTTCACCGGGATCCGATTATAGCAATCAGCCCCAGCATTTT. It encodes CASSSPGSDYSNQPQHF. Full variable domain (outside the CDR3, taken from reference TRBV19 and TRBJ1-5): DGGITQSPKYLFRKEGQNVTLSCEQNLNHDAMYWYRQDPGQGLRLIYYSQIVNDFQKGDIAEGYSVSREKKESFPLTVTSAQKNPTAFYLCASSSPGSDYSNQPQHFGDGTRLSIL.

The genes are TRBV18 and TRBJ2-7; 12 bases align to TRBD2. Germline CDR1 and CDR2: KGHSH and LQKENI. The CDR3 loop spans 15 amino acids. Trimming removed 4 bases from V and 2 bases from J; junction bases left unmatched: 3. The chain's CDR3 is CASSLPSGGAYEQYF. The CDR3 region has the DNA TGTGCCAGCTCACTTCCTAGCGGGGGGGCCTACGAGCAGTACTTC.

The chain recombines TRBV6-5 with TRBJ1-2; 7 bases line up with TRBD1. This CDR3 has 13 residues. CDR1 and CDR2 (germline): MNHEY, SVGAGI. The ends lost 0 bases at V and 13 bases at J; junction bases unmatched: 8. The CDR3 sequence: CASSYSKTGPRTF. The CDR3 coding sequence is TGTGCCAGCAGTTACTCGAAGACAGGGCCCCGCACCTTC.

V is TRBV5-6 and J is TRBJ1-2; D uncertain. The CDR3 is 12 amino acids. Germline lookup yields CDR1 SGHDT and CDR2 YYEEEE. V was cut by 0 bases and J by 5 bases, with 5 bases left in between. The CDR3 region is CASSLAGYGYTF. The CDR3, as DNA: TGTGCCAGCAGCTTGGCGGGGTATGGCTACACCTTC.

The rearrangement uses TRBV10-3 and TRBJ2-2; TRBD1 agrees at 9 bases. V gave up 3 bases and J gave up 2 bases; unmatched junction bases: 4. CDR1 ENHRY and CDR2 SYGVKD come from the germline V gene. The CDR3 totals 16 residues. This chain's CDR3 is CAISEGTGSNTGELFF. CDR3 coding DNA: TGTGCCATCAGTGAAGGGACAGGGTCTAACACCGGGGAGCTGTTTTTT.

The chain couples TRBV29-1 to TRBJ2-3, with D possibly TRBD1 on 6 matching bases. V lost 3 bases and J 1 base, leaving 17 bases between the germline ends. In germline, CDR1 is SQVTM, CDR2 ANQGSEA. The length of the CDR3 is 16 residues. DNA of the CDR3: TGCAGCGTTGACGCTCAAGGACAGACCGGCACAGATACGCAGTATTTT. This encodes CSVDAQGQTGTDTQYF.

The chain employs TRBV5-5 and TRBJ1-5; D remains unclear. The CDR3 totals 15 residues. The ends were cut back, 1 base at V and 0 bases at J, with 8 bases in the middle. Germline V gene lookup returns CDR1 SGHKS and CDR2 YYEKEE (reference sequence). The CDR3: CASSLQPDSNQPQHF. DNA for the CDR3: TGTGCCAGCAGCTTGCAACCCGATAGCAATCAGCCCCAGCATTTT.

This clone was found a few times. The chain employs TRBV11-2 and TRBJ2-3, with D possibly being TRBD1 (7 bases). The germline V gene has CDR1 SGHAT and CDR2 FQNNGV. This CDR3 contains 15 residues. Trimming left V 5 bases short and J 3 bases short, with 15 bases between. The CDR3 nucleotides are TGTGCCAGCAGCCCTAGAGCAGGGGGGACAGATACGCAGTATTTT. It encodes CASSPRAGGTDTQYF.

This chain connects TRBV28 to TRBJ2-7; D perhaps matches TRBD2 (5 bases). Between the trimmed V and J ends, which lost 8 bases and 4 bases, there was a span of 12 bases. The CDR3 extends over 12 amino acids. The germline V gene encodes CDR1 MDHEN and CDR2 SYDVKM. DNA of the CDR3: TGTGCCAGCTCGGGGAATCAGTACGAGCAGTACTTC. It yields the protein CASSGNQYEQYF.

The chain recombines TRBV2 with TRBJ1-6; D remains unclear. The CDR3 has 17 residues. The V gene lost 3 bases and the J gene lost 4 bases, with 16 bases spanning the gap. Germline V gene data show CDR1 as SNHLY and CDR2 as FYNNEI. The CDR3 is CASSETAPNDYNSPLHF. CDR3 nucleotides: TGTGCCAGCAGTGAGACGGCGCCGAACGATTATAATTCACCCCTCCACTTT.

The V gene is TRBV6-5, the J gene TRBJ2-1, with TRBD2 matching over 9 bases. The V segment lost 2 bases and the J segment 5 bases; nucleotides outside the gene matches: 4. The CDR3 has 15 amino acids. Germline lookup yields CDR1 MNHEY and CDR2 SVGAGI. CDR3 coding DNA: TGTGCCAGCAGTTACGCGGGGGGGGAACACAATGAGCAGTTCTTC. This translates into CASSYAGGEHNEQFF.